The clone carrying this T cell receptor beta chain is medium-sized. Its antigen remains unidentified. The CDR3 covers 15 residues. General study findings and limits: Whole repertoires were not studied in the larger cohort, only one V-J beta rearrangement. Greatest tumor Treg TCR overlap was with tumor naive CD4+ cells. The TCR gene usage of tumor memory CD4+ T cells clustered together with blood and lymph node memory CD4+ cells and with lymph node naive CD4+ cells.

Constant-region reverse primers amplified full-length variable regions, followed by semi-nested Nested Universal Primer A PCR. TCRdb re-called the 5' RACE reads through MiXCR, storing one row per CDR3 protein. The table shows about 10,000 distinct CDR3 sequences, with approximately 25% occurring only once. Tregs were sorted as CD4+CD25+CD127-/low cells. The sequence was obtained from a female donor with breast cancer. V and J are TRBV21-1 and TRBJ2-1; the table's D call, TRBD1, was not checked against the DNA. TRBV21-1 is annotated as a pseudogene. The sample taken for sequencing was Tregs sorted from blood. The CDR3 region is CARDLDRGPDNEQFF. The CDR3 nucleotides are TGTGCCAGGGACCTAGACAGGGGGCCCGACAATGAGCAGTTCTTC.